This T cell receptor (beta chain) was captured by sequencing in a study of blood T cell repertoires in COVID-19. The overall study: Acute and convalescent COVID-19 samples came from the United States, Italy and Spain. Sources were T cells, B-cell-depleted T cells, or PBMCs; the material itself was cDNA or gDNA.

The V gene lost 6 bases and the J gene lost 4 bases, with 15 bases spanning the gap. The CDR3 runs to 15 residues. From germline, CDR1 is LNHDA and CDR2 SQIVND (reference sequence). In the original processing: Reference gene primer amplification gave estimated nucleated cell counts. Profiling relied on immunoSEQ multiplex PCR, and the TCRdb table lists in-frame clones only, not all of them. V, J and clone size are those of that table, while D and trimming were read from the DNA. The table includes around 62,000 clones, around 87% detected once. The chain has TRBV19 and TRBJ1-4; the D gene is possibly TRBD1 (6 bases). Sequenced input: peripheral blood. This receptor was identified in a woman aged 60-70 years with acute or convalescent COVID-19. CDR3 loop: CASRDPGHYNEKLFF. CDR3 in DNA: TGTGCCAGTAGAGATCCGGGACACTATAATGAAAAACTGTTTTTT. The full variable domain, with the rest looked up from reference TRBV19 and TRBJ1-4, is DGGITQSPKYLFRKEGQNVTLSCEQNLNHDAMYWYRQDPGQGLRLIYYSQIVNDFQKGDIAEGYSVSREKKESFPLTVTSAQKNPTAFYLCASRDPGHYNEKLFFGSGTQLSVL.